This T cell receptor beta chain was identified during a study of blood T cell repertoires in COVID-19. Study-level information: Collection of acute and convalescent COVID-19 samples took place in the United States, Italy and Spain.

Only in-frame clones appear in the TCRdb table, and some are missing; sequencing was by immunoSEQ multiplex PCR. The data hold 200,000 to 250,000 clones, with approximately 86% observed a single time. Cohort assignment relied on participant-reported clinical history. V was shortened by 8 bases and J by 3 bases, with 17 bases between the two germline ends. The CDR3 loop spans 14 amino acids. CDR1 and CDR2 (germline): MNHEY, SMNVEV (reference sequence). The source material was PBMCs or T cells enriched from blood (not recorded which). J is TRBJ2-7 and V is TRBV27, with a possible D match to TRBD1 (6 bases). This TCR was sampled from a woman in her 30s who had been exposed to COVID-19. CDR3 nucleotides: TGTGCCAGCGCAATACAGGGAGAGGACTACGAGCAGTACTTC. Its protein product is CASAIQGEDYEQYF.